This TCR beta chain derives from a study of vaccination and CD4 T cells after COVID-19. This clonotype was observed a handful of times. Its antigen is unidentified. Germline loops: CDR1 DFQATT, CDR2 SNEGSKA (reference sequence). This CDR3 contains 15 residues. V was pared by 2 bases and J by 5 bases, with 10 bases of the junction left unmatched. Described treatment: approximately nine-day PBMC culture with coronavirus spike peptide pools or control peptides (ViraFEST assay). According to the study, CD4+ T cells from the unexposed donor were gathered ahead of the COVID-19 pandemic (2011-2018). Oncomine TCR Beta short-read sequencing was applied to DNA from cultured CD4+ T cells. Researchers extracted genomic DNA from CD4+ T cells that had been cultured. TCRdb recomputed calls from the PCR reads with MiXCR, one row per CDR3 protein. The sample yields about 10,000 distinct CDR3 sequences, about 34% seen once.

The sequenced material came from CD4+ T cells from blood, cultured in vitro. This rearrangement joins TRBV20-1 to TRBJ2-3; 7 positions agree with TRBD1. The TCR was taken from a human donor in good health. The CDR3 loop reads CSARRAKGAGDTQYF. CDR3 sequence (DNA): TGCAGTGCTAGAAGGGCCAAGGGGGCGGGAGATACGCAGTATTTT.